A single sample is the source of the 27 T cell receptor beta chains below, sequenced in a study of T cells in women clearing cervical HPV infection. TCRdb's table, derived via immunoSEQ multiplex PCR, lists solely in-frame clones and lacks some. Recorded here are 15,000 to 20,000 clones; the top ten clones represent approximately 7.1%. The sample taken for sequencing was blood buffy coat. These TCRs come from a woman aged 18 to 75 with a cervical HPV16 infection that either progressed to CIN3+ or cleared (not recorded which).

CDR3 loop: CASSANGQRSPLHF. The part of the CDR3 DNA that was read is TGTGCCAGCAGTGCGAATGGACAGAGATCACCC. The rearrangement links TRBV6-4 to TRBJ1-6; D might be TRBD1 (6 bases). The CDR3 end lies 3 residues beyond the end of the read and is filled in from the germline J gene. The CDR3 is made up of 14 amino acids. The V gene lost 4 bases and the J gene lost 10 bases, with 14 bases spanning the gap. The germline gives CDR1 MRHNA, CDR2 SNTAGT.

As concerns this clone: The read terminates 3 residues before the CDR3 end, so the remaining end is supplied by the germline J gene. The chain carries TRBV19 and TRBJ1-2, with unresolved D. V was clipped by 7 bases and J by 1 base, with 10 bases between them. The germline gives CDR1 LNHDA, CDR2 SQIVND (reference sequence). The CDR3 has 13 residues. The CDR3 DNA, read in part, is TGTGCCAGTAAACGGAACAGTAACTATGGC. The encoded protein is CASKRNSNYG. Given in full, the CDR3 is CASKRNSNYGYTF.

In the case of this clone: The read halts 3 residues ahead of the CDR3 end, with the missing end drawn from the germline J gene. The rearrangement links TRBV19 to TRBJ1-3; D is possibly TRBD1 (5 bases). V was cut by 10 bases and J by 0 bases, with 16 bases left in between. The CDR3 sequence is 15 residues long. Germline V lookup: CDR1 LNHDA, CDR2 SQIVND (reference sequence). The covered CDR3 bases are TGTGCCACCTCCAACAGGCGTTACTCTGGAAACACC. Translation: CATSNRRYSGNT. From start to end, the CDR3 is CATSNRRYSGNTIYF.

With regard to this clone: The observed sequence ends 3 residues before the CDR3 terminus, with the missing tail filled in from the germline J gene. This sequence joins TRBV5-1 and TRBJ1-2, with a possible D match to TRBD1 (5 bases). Germline CDR1 SGHRS, CDR2 YFSETQ. With 3 bases removed from V and 4 bases from J, the gap between germline ends came to 7 bases. The CDR3 spans 12 residues. Here the CDR3 reads CASSSDSYGYTF. The part of the CDR3 DNA that was read is TGCGCCAGCAGCTCAGACAGCTATGGC. Full variable domain (remainder filled in from reference TRBV5-1 and TRBJ1-2): KAGVTQTPRYLIKTRGQQVTLSCSPISGHRSVSWYQQTPGQGLQFLFEYFSETQRNKGNFPGRFSGRQFSNSRSEMNVSTLELGDSALYLCASSSDSYGYTFGSGTRLTVV.

A remark on this clone: The read comes to an end 3 residues before the CDR3 does, leaving the germline J gene to fill in the end. The chain combines TRBV12-3 or TRBV12-4 with TRBJ2-1; D is uncertain. Trimming took 6 bases from V and 0 from J, leaving 6 bases between them. The CDR3 has 13 residues. CDR3 protein: CASRGRSYNEQFF. Partial CDR3 DNA: TGTGCCAGCAGAGGTCGCTCCTACAATGAG.

Regarding this clone: The CDR3 end is not reached by the read, which stops 3 residues before it; the germline J gene fills it in. The chain combines TRBV20-1 with TRBJ2-7; D gene uncertain. The CDR3 covers 12 residues. Germline values: CDR1 DFQATT, CDR2 SNEGSKA (reference sequence). V dropped 3 bases and J dropped 0 bases, with 6 bases sitting between them. The covered CDR3 bases are TGCAGTGCTAGGGCCGCCTCCTACGAG. Residues: CSARAASYE. The full CDR3 protein reads CSARAASYEQYF.

This clone is labeled medium-sized based on frequency. With the read ending 3 residues before the CDR3 end, the germline J gene is used to fill in that end. This chain links TRBV29-1 with TRBJ2-3; D is ambiguous. Germline V CDR1 and CDR2: SQVTM, ANQGSEA. V was pared by 7 bases and J by 0 bases, with 14 bases between. This CDR3 region has 14 residues. This chain's CDR3 is CSAQEFTSTDTQYF. CDR3 DNA, as far as it was read: TGCAGCGCCCAAGAGTTTACTAGCACAGATACG.

Remarks on this clone: The read finishes 3 residues shy of the CDR3 end, and the germline J gene is used to complete it. J is TRBJ2-2 and V is TRBV5-5, with D possibly TRBD2 on 5 matching bases. CDR3 length: 13 residues. Germline CDR1 reads SGHKS; CDR2 reads YYEKEE (reference sequence). V was cut by 3 bases and J by 5 bases, with 8 bases left in between. The sequenced CDR3 bases are TGTGCCAGCAGCTCCCCGGGGACCGGGGAG. Its translation: CASSSPGTGE. The CDR3 in full is CASSSPGTGELFF.

Worth noting for this clone: The read is 3 residues too short to cover the CDR3 end, so that end is filled in from the germline J gene. The J gene is TRBJ1-6, the V gene TRBV19; perhaps TRBD1 as D (5 bases). The CDR3 spans 13 residues. V was shortened by 9 bases and J by 7 bases, with 13 bases between the two germline ends. Germline V CDR1 and CDR2: LNHDA, SQIVND (reference sequence). The CDR3 here is CASKEGWNSPLHF. The CDR3 bases that were read are TGTGCCAGCAAGGAGGGGTGGAATTCACCC.

As for this clone: The read finishes 3 residues shy of the CDR3 end, and the germline J gene is used to complete it. The chain employs TRBV5-6 and TRBJ2-1, with 7 bases that match TRBD1. CDR1 is SGHDT, CDR2 YYEEEE, per germline. This CDR3 comprises 15 residues. V lost 4 bases to trimming and J lost 4 bases; unmatched junction nucleotides: 8. The CDR3: CASSLRDRPYNEQFF. CDR3 bases read: TGTGCCAGCAGCCTCCGGGACAGACCTTACAATGAG.

In regard to this clone: The read comes to an end 3 residues before the CDR3 does, leaving the germline J gene to fill in the end. The J gene is TRBJ1-6, the V gene TRBV20-1; D perhaps matches TRBD1 (5 bases). Germline CDR1 DFQATT, CDR2 SNEGSKA (reference sequence). The CDR3 loop spans 13 amino acids. Trimming stripped 6 bases from V and 6 bases from J, with 12 bases between. The part of the CDR3 DNA that was read is TGCAGTGCCAAAGGGACTGCTAATTCACCC. It yields the protein CSAKGTANSP. The CDR3 in its entirety is CSAKGTANSPLHF.

Of note for this clone: The read ends 3 residues before the CDR3 terminus; that terminus is restored from the germline J gene. V usage is TRBV2 and J usage is TRBJ2-3; D is perhaps TRBD2 (6 bases). CDR3 length: 13 residues. CDR1 and CDR2 (germline): SNHLY, FYNNEI. The CDR3 DNA, read in part, is TGTGCCAGCTTGGAGCGGGTACTATTTGCG. Translation gives CASLERVLFA. The CDR3, in full, reads CASLERVLFAQYF.

Worth noting for this clone: The read ends 3 residues early relative to the CDR3; the germline J gene fills the gap. This chain uses TRBV18 with TRBJ2-1, with 8 bases identical to TRBD2. The V gene end was trimmed by 3 bases and the J gene end by 8 bases; junction bases not matched to a gene: 12. Looked up from germline, CDR1 is KGHSH and CDR2 is LQKENI. This CDR3 has 16 amino acids. CDR3 loop: CASSPTPSGGAHEQFF. The DNA read from the CDR3 is TGTGCCAGCTCACCGACCCCATCCGGGGGGGCCCATGAG.

Worth noting for this clone: The read comes to an end 3 residues before the CDR3 does, leaving the germline J gene to fill in the end. This chain joins TRBV27 and TRBJ2-3, with a weak D call TRBD2 (6 bases). This CDR3 comprises 14 residues. Germline lookup yields CDR1 MNHEY and CDR2 SMNVEV (reference sequence). Trimming cost V 8 bases and J 1 base, with 13 bases left between them. The CDR3 sequence is CASCGTAGTDTQYF. Partial CDR3 DNA: TGTGCCAGCTGTGGGACTGCTGGCACAGATACG.

A note on this clone: The read falls 3 residues short of the CDR3 end, and the missing part is taken from the germline J gene. This chain uses TRBV6-2 or TRBV6-3 with TRBJ2-5; 11 nucleotides align to TRBD1. The CDR3 contains 17 residues. Trimming at V came to 1 base and at J to 5 bases, leaving 9 bases not matched to a gene. Germline CDR1 and CDR2: MNHEY and SVGEGT. The CDR3 reads CASSYWGPDRGPETQYF. CDR3 DNA, as far as it was read: TGTGCCAGCAGTTACTGGGGTCCGGACAGGGGGCCGGAGACC.

In the case of this clone: The CDR3 end falls 3 residues outside the read, so it is completed with the germline J gene. The J gene is TRBJ1-6, the V gene TRBV10-2; D gene unclear. The CDR3 runs to 16 residues. Germline CDR1 WSHSY, CDR2 SAAADI. Trimming took 2 bases from V and 0 from J, leaving 8 bases between them. The covered CDR3 bases are TGCGCCAGCAGTGAGACTGCGAGCTCCTATAATTCACCC. As protein: CASSETASSYNSP. The entire CDR3 protein is CASSETASSYNSPLHF.

Of note for this clone: The missing CDR3 end, 3 residues past where the read stops, is filled in from the germline J gene. The chain carries TRBV7-9 and TRBJ2-2, with 8 bases matching TRBD1. The germline V gene has CDR1 SEHNR and CDR2 FQNEAQ (reference sequence). V trimming: 5 bases; J trimming: 8 bases; junction bases outside the gene matches: 7. This CDR3 spans 14 amino acids. The CDR3 reads CASSRGQGWGELFF. The sequenced part of the CDR3 DNA is TGTGCCAGCAGCCGTGGACAGGGATGGGGGGAG.

Concerning this clone: Read data end 3 residues before the CDR3 end; the end is taken from the germline J gene. This rearrangement joins TRBV5-4 to TRBJ2-2, with D possibly matching TRBD1 (6 bases). V lost 1 base and J lost 7, with 11 bases in between. The CDR3 sequence is 14 residues long. From germline, CDR1 is SGHNT and CDR2 YYREEE (reference sequence). Incomplete CDR3 DNA: TGTGCCAGCAGCTTGTTTGGGGGCGGCGGGGAG. This codes for CASSLFGGGGE. The whole CDR3 protein is CASSLFGGGGELFF.

Points on this clone: Read data end 3 residues before the CDR3 end; the end is taken from the germline J gene. The chain couples TRBV29-1 to TRBJ1-5; D call uncertain. The germline V gene encodes CDR1 SQVTM and CDR2 ANQGSEA. With 4 bases removed from V and 0 bases from J, the gap between germline ends came to 7 bases. This CDR3 spans 13 amino acids. Partial CDR3 DNA: TGCAGCGTTGCATCCAATAGCAATCAGCCC. As protein: CSVASNSNQP. The full CDR3 protein reads CSVASNSNQPQHF.

As for this clone: The CDR3 end falls 3 residues outside the read, so it is completed with the germline J gene. The chain employs TRBV6-2 or TRBV6-3 and TRBJ2-7, with TRBD2 identical over 7 bases. Germline assignment: CDR1 MNHEY and CDR2 SVGEGT. The length of the CDR3 is 12 residues. Trimming cost V 6 bases and J 5 bases; bases outside gene matches: 4. The DNA read from the CDR3 is TGTGCCAGCAGGGGAGCGGGGAACGAG. Protein product: CASRGAGNE. The CDR3 in its entirety is CASRGAGNEQYF.

A note on this clone: The CDR3 end lies 3 residues beyond the end of the read and is filled in from the germline J gene. V gene TRBV30 combines with J gene TRBJ1-5; D not resolved. This CDR3 region has 14 residues. Germline loops: CDR1 GTSNPN, CDR2 SVGIG (reference sequence). Deletions cut 1 base from V and 0 bases from J, with 7 bases between. The CDR3 protein is CAWSGGYSNQPQHF. Partial CDR3 DNA: TGTGCCTGGAGTGGAGGTTATAGCAATCAGCCC.

According to its frequency, this clone is medium-sized. The read terminates 3 residues before the CDR3 end, so the remaining end is supplied by the germline J gene. The chain combines TRBV2 with TRBJ2-1; 7 nucleotides align to TRBD1. Per the germline V gene, CDR1 is SNHLY and CDR2 is FYNNEI. The length of the CDR3 is 13 residues. V trimming: 7 bases; J trimming: 2 bases; junction bases outside the gene matches: 2. CDR3 DNA (partial): TGTGCCAGCATCGGGACAGCCTACAATGAG. Amino acids: CASIGTAYNE. The full CDR3 sequence reads CASIGTAYNEQFF.

As to this clone: The read gets to within 3 residues of the CDR3 end, and the germline J gene fills in the rest. The chain employs TRBV6-2 or TRBV6-3 and TRBJ1-3, with TRBD1 matching over 7 bases. Trimming at V came to 5 bases and at J to 0 bases, leaving 1 base not matched to a gene. This CDR3 has 14 residues. CDR1 and CDR2 from the germline V gene are MNHEY and SVGEGT. CDR3 amino acids: CASSGTASGNTIYF. CDR3 DNA (partial): TGTGCCAGCAGTGGGACAGCCTCTGGAAACACC.

A note on this clone: The read ends 3 residues before the CDR3 terminus; that terminus is restored from the germline J gene. The chain is built from TRBV20-1 and TRBJ2-1; TRBD1 matches 9 bases. Germline V lookup: CDR1 DFQATT, CDR2 SNEGSKA (reference sequence). With 5 bases clipped from V and 4 bases from J, the junction kept 9 bases outside the gene matches. The CDR3 runs 15 residues. The CDR3 DNA, read in part, is TGCAGTGCTTTCCGCCGGGACAGGGAATACAATGAG. It codes for CSAFRRDREYNE. The full CDR3 protein reads CSAFRRDREYNEQFF.

On this clone: The read ends 3 residues before the CDR3 terminus; that terminus is restored from the germline J gene. This chain links TRBV20-1 with TRBJ2-7; possibly TRBD2 for D (6 bases). The CDR3 has 12 residues. Trimming took off 6 bases at V and 4 bases at J, with 13 bases between the two ends. The V gene's germline CDR1 is DFQATT and CDR2 SNEGSKA (reference sequence). The CDR3 DNA, read in part, is TGCAGTGCCGGCTGGAGGGGATACGAG. As protein: CSAGWRGYE. The CDR3 in its entirety is CSAGWRGYEQYF.

CDR3 protein: CASSLQGRAEKLFF. CDR3 DNA (partial): TGCGCCAGCAGTTTACAGGGGAGAGCCGAAAAA. This chain uses TRBV5-1 with TRBJ1-4; 7 nucleotides match TRBD1. The DNA ends 3 residues before the CDR3 does, and the rest of the CDR3 is filled in from the germline J gene. The CDR3 loop spans 14 amino acids. CDR1 SGHRS and CDR2 YFSETQ come from the germline V gene. Trimming took 5 bases from V and 8 from J; bases not matched to a gene: 9.

For this clone: The read terminates 3 residues ahead of where the CDR3 ends, so the germline J gene completes it. The J gene is TRBJ1-2, the V gene TRBV14; 7 bases are a match to TRBD1. The trim removed 0 bases at V and 3 bases at J, leaving 7 bases unmatched. The CDR3 consists of 16 residues. Looked up from germline, CDR1 is SGHDN and CDR2 is FVKESK. The CDR3 bases that were read are TGTGCCAGCAGCCAAGAGGGGGCAGGGGGGTACTATGGC. It encodes CASSQEGAGGYYG. The entire CDR3 sequence reads CASSQEGAGGYYGYTF.